This T cell receptor beta chain was captured in a study of blood T cell repertoires in COVID-19. Turning to the study itself: Acute-phase and convalescent COVID-19 samples originated in the United States, Italy and Spain.

The length of the CDR3 is 17 residues. Germline CDR1 is LGHDT and CDR2 is YNNKEL (reference sequence). V gave up 8 bases and J gave up 0 bases; unmatched junction bases: 13. Profiling relied on immunoSEQ multiplex PCR, and the TCRdb table lists in-frame clones only, not all of them. The data hold some 200,000 clones, with roughly 75% observed a single time. J is TRBJ2-1 and V is TRBV3-1 (or the pseudogene TRBV3-2); 7 nucleotides line up with TRBD2. The sample consisted of peripheral blood. This receptor was taken from a woman in her seventies with acute or convalescent COVID-19. The CDR3 bases are TGTGCCAGCGCGCAAAGTACGGGGGGACTCTCCTACAATGAGCAGTTCTTC. Its protein is CASAQSTGGLSYNEQFF.